The rows below give T cell receptor beta chains drawn from one sample of a study of CD8 T cells in Susac syndrome. Each CDR3 protein is one row after TCRdb ran MiXCR on the immunoSEQ multiplex PCR reads. The data show around 300,000 distinct CDR3 sequences, with about 90% seen just once and about 0.07% held by the top ten. The sequencing sample was made of CD4+ T cells from PBMCs. The receptors shown here come from a human donor with multiple sclerosis. Each CDR3 is given with its conserved first and last residue. A D gene is named only where the DNA matches it firmly. The size entry is marked missing in some rows and otherwise reads once, few, many or a size class.

D	size	V	J	CDR3	DNA
TRBD2	-	TRBV20-1	TRBJ2-7	CSAPVAGGLDEQYF	TGCAGTGCTCCTGTAGCGGGAGGGCTCGACGAGCAGTACTTC
-	-	TRBV5-6	TRBJ2-7	CASSLGGPGALYEQYF	TGTGCCAGCAGCTTGGGGGGGCCAGGGGCGTTATACGAGCAGTACTTC
-	-	TRBV20-1	TRBJ2-7	CSAISGTLTYEQYF	TGCAGTGCTATTTCGGGAACTTTGACCTACGAGCAGTACTTC
-	-	TRBV4-2	TRBJ1-5	CASSQDRERNQPQHF	TGTGCCAGCAGCCAAGATCGAGAGAGGAATCAGCCCCAGCATTTT
TRBD1	-	TRBV9	TRBJ2-2	CASTRQTGVVGELFF	TGTGCCAGCACCAGACAGACAGGGGTGGTCGGGGAGCTGTTTTTT
TRBD2	-	TRBV7-2	TRBJ2-2	CASSPRSSGRARTGELFF	TGTGCCAGCAGCCCACGATCTAGCGGGAGGGCCAGGACCGGGGAGCTGTTTTTT
TRBD2	-	TRBV4-1	TRBJ2-1	CASSFRLAEPYNEQFF	TGCGCCAGCAGCTTCAGACTAGCGGAGCCCTACAATGAGCAGTTCTTC
-	-	TRBV5-1	TRBJ2-1	CASSFDGSHNEQFF	TGCGCCAGCAGCTTCGACGGATCGCACAATGAGCAGTTCTTC
-	-	TRBV19	TRBJ1-2	CASSREWEYGANYGYTF	TGTGCCAGTAGTCGTGAATGGGAGTATGGGGCTAACTATGGCTACACCTTC
TRBD2	once	TRBV20-1	TRBJ2-7	CSASAGDYEQYF	TGCAGTGCTAGCGCGGGAGACTACGAGCAGTACTTC
-	-	TRBV5-1	TRBJ2-3	CASSSSTDSTDTQYF	TGCGCCAGCAGCTCGTCAACCGATAGCACAGATACGCAGTATTTT
-	-	TRBV4-1	TRBJ1-2	CASSQVFRVANYGYTF	TGCGCCAGCAGCCAAGTATTCCGGGTAGCTAACTATGGCTACACCTTC
TRBD2	-	TRBV12-3/TRBV12-4	TRBJ2-1	CASSLAGGGRLGEQFF	TGTGCCAGCAGTTTGGCCGGGGGGGGTAGATTGGGTGAGCAGTTCTTC
-	-	TRBV10-2	TRBJ1-3	CASSESNRRNTIYF	TGCGCCAGCAGTGAGTCGAACAGGAGAAACACCATATATTTT
TRBD1	-	TRBV12-3/TRBV12-4	TRBJ1-1	CASTAGTGGTEAFF	TGTGCCAGCACGGCCGGGACAGGGGGCACTGAAGCTTTCTTT
TRBD2	-	TRBV20-1	TRBJ2-5	CSAHLLAGEETQYF	TGCAGTGCCCACTTACTAGCGGGGGAAGAGACCCAGTACTTC
-	-	TRBV29-1	TRBJ1-3	CSVEHGNTIYF	TGCAGCGTCGAACATGGAAACACCATATATTTT
-	-	TRBV11-2	TRBJ1-4	CASSFSLNEKLFF	TGTGCCAGCAGCTTTTCACTCAATGAAAAACTGTTTTTT
-	once	TRBV2	TRBJ1-1	CASLPTVYTEAFF	TGTGCCAGTCTGCCGACAGTCTACACTGAAGCTTTCTTT
TRBD1	-	TRBV4-2	TRBJ1-1	CASSRPRDRAIGSLNTEAFF	TGTGCCAGCAGCCGACCCCGGGACAGGGCAATCGGCTCTTTGAACACTGAAGCTTTCTTT
TRBD1	-	TRBV7-7	TRBJ2-2	CASSARTGSGELFF	TGTGCTAGCAGCGCCCGGACAGGGTCCGGGGAGCTGTTTTTT
TRBD2	-	TRBV7-9	TRBJ2-5	CASSPGLAEETQYF	TGTGCCAGCAGCCCGGGACTAGCGGAAGAGACCCAGTACTTC
TRBD1	-	TRBV6-2/TRBV6-3	TRBJ1-4	CASSTGTETNEKLFF	TGTGCCAGCAGTACCGGGACAGAAACTAATGAAAAACTGTTTTTT
-	once	TRBV4-1	TRBJ1-1	CASSHNRLRAHPEAFF	TGCGCCAGCAGCCACAACAGACTGCGGGCTCATCCTGAAGCTTTCTTT
TRBD2	-	TRBV10-3	TRBJ2-7	CAISGTSRYEQYF	TGTGCCATCAGCGGGACTAGCAGGTACGAGCAGTACTTC
-	-	TRBV18	TRBJ2-7	CASSPGDSSLAVF	TGTGCCAGCTCGCCGGGGGACTCCTCTCTCGCTGTCTTC
-	-	TRBV20-1	TRBJ2-3	CSAPDTSKISTDTQYF	TGCAGTGCCCCCGACACATCGAAGATTAGCACAGATACGCAGTATTTT
TRBD2	-	TRBV7-7	TRBJ2-5	CASSVGTSAQETQYF	TGTGCTAGCAGCGTAGGGACTAGCGCACAAGAGACCCAGTACTTC
TRBD1	-	TRBV5-6	TRBJ1-2	CASSHRLGTGDNYGYTF	TGTGCCAGCAGCCACAGGCTAGGGACAGGGGATAACTATGGCTACACCTTC
-	-	TRBV10-3	TRBJ1-3	CAIGRNTIYF	TGTGCCATCGGGAGAAACACCATATATTTT
-	few	TRBV7-2	TRBJ2-5	CASSSRLGGQETQYF	TGTGCCAGCAGTTCCCGTCTGGGTGGGCAAGAGACCCAGTACTTC
-	-	TRBV6-2/TRBV6-3	TRBJ1-5	CASLRAGSNQPQHF	TGTGCCAGCCTCCGTGCGGGGAGCAATCAGCCCCAGCATTTT
TRBD1	-	TRBV10-3	TRBJ1-3	CAISRDSQSGNTIYF	TGTGCCATCAGCAGGGACAGTCAATCTGGAAACACCATATATTTT
TRBD1	-	TRBV2	TRBJ2-5	CASREGTGEETQYF	TGTGCCAGCAGGGAGGGGACAGGGGAAGAGACCCAGTACTTC
TRBD1	once	TRBV2	TRBJ1-2	CASSPRGRNYGYTF	TGTGCCAGCAGTCCCAGGGGGAGAAACTATGGCTACACCTTC
TRBD2	-	TRBV28	TRBJ2-3	CASSLPGGSSTDTQYF	TGTGCCAGCAGTTTACCTGGCGGGAGCAGCACAGATACGCAGTATTTT
-	-	TRBV5-5	TRBJ2-5	CASSLSGQGIETQYF	TGTGCCAGCAGCTTGTCCGGGCAGGGGATAGAGACCCAGTACTTC
TRBD2	-	TRBV12-3/TRBV12-4	TRBJ2-7	CASSLAGTSGEAEQYF	TGTGCCAGCAGTTTAGCAGGGACTAGCGGGGAAGCCGAGCAGTACTTC
-	-	TRBV6-5	TRBJ1-2	CASSYSGARADGYTF	TGTGCCAGCAGTTACTCGGGGGCAAGAGCCGATGGCTACACCTTC
-	-	TRBV7-2	TRBJ2-4	CASSLGTAGGDIQYF	TGTGCCAGCAGCTTAGGCACTGCAGGGGGGGACATTCAGTACTTC
-	-	TRBV30	TRBJ2-7	CACSRGVSYEQYF	TGTGCCTGTTCTAGGGGGGTCTCCTACGAGCAGTACTTC
TRBD1	-	TRBV29-1	TRBJ2-2	CSVGQGTNTGELFF	TGCAGCGTGGGACAGGGTACGAACACCGGGGAGCTGTTTTTT
-	-	TRBV30	TRBJ1-2	CAWSVRGYGYTF	TGTGCCTGGAGTGTACGGGGGTATGGCTACACCTTC
TRBD2	-	TRBV30	TRBJ2-1	CTSGESYNEQFF	TGCACTAGCGGGGAATCCTACAATGAGCAGTTCTTC
TRBD2	-	TRBV12-3/TRBV12-4	TRBJ2-1	CASSFSGATYNEQFF	TGTGCCAGCAGTTTTAGCGGGGCTACCTACAATGAGCAGTTCTTC